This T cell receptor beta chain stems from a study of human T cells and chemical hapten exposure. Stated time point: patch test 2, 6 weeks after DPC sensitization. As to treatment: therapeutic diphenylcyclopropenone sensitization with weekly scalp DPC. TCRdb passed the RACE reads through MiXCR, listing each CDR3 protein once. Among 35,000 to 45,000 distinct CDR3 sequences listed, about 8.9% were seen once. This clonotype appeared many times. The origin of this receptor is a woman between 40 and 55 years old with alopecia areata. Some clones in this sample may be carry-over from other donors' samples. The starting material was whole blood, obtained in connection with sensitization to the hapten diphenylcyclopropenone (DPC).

The CDR3 DNA follows: TGTGCCAGCAGTTCAACAGGGGAGAACACTGAAGCTTTCTTT. It is translated as CASSSTGENTEAFF. This sequence joins TRBV28 and TRBJ1-1, with 7 bases matching TRBD1. In germline, CDR1 is MDHEN, CDR2 SYDVKM. CDR3 length equals 14 residues. The V segment lost 4 bases and the J segment 1 base; nucleotides outside the gene matches: 3. The variable domain in full, with the rest retrieved from reference TRBV28 and TRBJ1-1, is DVKVTQSSRYLVKRTGEKVFLECVQDMDHENMFWYRQDPGLGLRLIYFSYDVKMKEKGDIPEGYSVSREKKERFSLILESASTNQTSMYLCASSSTGENTEAFFGQGTRLTVV.